This T cell receptor beta chain stems from a study of T cell responses to AZD1222 COVID-19 vaccine. Study-wide results and caveats: The study found Spike-specific TCR breadth and depth rose after two AZD1222 doses. The reported proportion of spike-specific TCRs targeting unmutated variant regions was nearly half. At 160-218 and 743-854, vaccine-associated CD4 TCRs were dominant, and they spanned spike.

The assay was immunoSEQ multiplex PCR, and TCRdb's table has in-frame clones only and misses some. Seen here are about 130,000 clones, more than 90% observed once, and the top ten hold approximately 2%. On this clone: The antigen is not known.

Pooling covered second doses at about 4 or about 12 weeks. The CDR3 covers 13 residues. Germline CDR1 reads SGHAT; CDR2 reads FQNNGV. V lost 3 bases, J lost 1 base, and 3 bases lay in between. Specimen: peripheral blood, collected 28 days after the second AZD1222 dose. The source of this sequence is an adult who received the AZD1222 COVID-19 vaccine. The chain has TRBV11-2 and TRBJ2-2, with no clear D. CDR3: CASSFQNTGELFF. CDR3 nucleotide sequence: TGTGCCAGCAGCTTTCAGAACACCGGGGAGCTGTTTTTT.